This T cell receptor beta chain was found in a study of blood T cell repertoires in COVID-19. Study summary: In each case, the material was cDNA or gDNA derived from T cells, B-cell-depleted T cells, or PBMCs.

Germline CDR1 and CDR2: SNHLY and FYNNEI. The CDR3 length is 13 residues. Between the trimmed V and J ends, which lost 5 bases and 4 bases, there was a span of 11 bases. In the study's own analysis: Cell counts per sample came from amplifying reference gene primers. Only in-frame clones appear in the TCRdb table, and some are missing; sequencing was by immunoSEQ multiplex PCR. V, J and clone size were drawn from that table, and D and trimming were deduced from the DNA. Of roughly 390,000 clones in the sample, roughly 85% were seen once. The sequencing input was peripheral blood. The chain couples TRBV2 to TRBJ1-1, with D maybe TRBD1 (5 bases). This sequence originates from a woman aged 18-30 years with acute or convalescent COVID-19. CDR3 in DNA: TGTGCCAGCAGTTTGAGGGGAGGCACTGAAGCTTTCTTT. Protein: CASSLRGGTEAFF. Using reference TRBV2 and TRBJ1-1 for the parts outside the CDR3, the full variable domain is EPEVTQTPSHQVTQMGQEVILRCVPISNHLYFYWYRQILGQKVEFLVSFYNNEISEKSEIFDDQFSVERPDGSNFTLKIRSTKLEDSAMYFCASSLRGGTEAFFGQGTRLTVV.